The present T cell receptor (beta chain) was sequenced within a study of T cells after yellow fever vaccination. V lost 0 bases, J lost 0 bases, and 10 bases lay in between. Germline V gene sequence: CDR1 LGHNA, CDR2 YSLEER. This CDR3 contains 16 residues. This clonotype has ten or more counts. TCRdb re-called the 5' RACE reads through MiXCR, storing one row per CDR3 protein. The sample yields more than 200,000 distinct CDR3 sequences, over 3% seen once. This chain links TRBV4-3 with TRBJ2-3; no reliable D call. The sequencing used PBMCs, collected 15 days after the yellow fever booster vaccination. The sequence was collected from a man younger than 30 who received the YFV17D yellow fever vaccine. In nucleotides, the CDR3 is TGCGCCAGCAGCCAAGATTGGGAAATTAGCACAGATACGCAGTATTTT. Translating it yields CASSQDWEISTDTQYF.